These 30 T cell receptor beta chains were all obtained from the same sample, sequenced in a study of PD-L1 blockade in urothelial cancer. Some clones are missing from TCRdb's copy, which holds only in-frame ones; the method was immunoSEQ multiplex PCR. The sample has some 22,000 clones; around 90% are singletons. The input for sequencing was PBMCs, taken around atezolizumab (anti-PD-L1) treatment. The receptors shown here come from a woman aged 55-70 years with urothelial cancer.

This clone is judged medium-sized. The genes are TRBV18 and TRBJ1-4, with D tentatively TRBD1 (5 bases). The CDR3 sequence is 17 residues long. Germline V lookup: CDR1 KGHSH, CDR2 LQKENI. V was shortened by 3 bases and J by 5 bases, with 19 bases between the two germline ends. The chain's CDR3 is CASSPSKLRGSNEKLFF. The CDR3 region has the DNA TGTGCCAGCTCACCCTCGAAACTTAGGGGATCAAATGAAAAACTGTTTTTT.

The chain recombines TRBV18 with TRBJ1-1; 8 bases line up with TRBD1. The CDR3 runs to 13 residues. Trimming removed 5 bases from V and 4 bases from J; junction bases left unmatched: 3. Per germline, CDR1 KGHSH and CDR2 LQKENI. The CDR3 here is CASSSDRATEAFF. The CDR3 bases are TGTGCCAGCTCATCGGACAGGGCCACTGAAGCTTTCTTT.

V is TRBV2 and J is TRBJ2-2, with TRBD1 matching 8 bases. Losses at the gene ends were 8 bases for V and 4 bases for J; bases not matched to a gene: 9. In germline, CDR1 is SNHLY, CDR2 FYNNEI. The CDR3 loop spans 15 amino acids. The CDR3 reads CASCGQGRGTGELFF. Written as DNA, the CDR3 is TGTGCCAGCTGTGGACAGGGCCGGGGCACCGGGGAGCTGTTTTTT.

This clone came up a few times. V is TRBV28 and J is TRBJ1-2; 9 bases are shared with TRBD1. V was clipped by 3 bases and J by 2 bases; unmatched bases: 4. Germline assignment: CDR1 MDHEN and CDR2 SYDVKM. This CDR3 has 15 residues. The CDR3: CASSLRQGGNYGYTF. For the CDR3, the DNA is TGTGCCAGCAGTTTGAGACAGGGGGGGAACTATGGCTACACCTTC.

The chain is built from TRBV7-2 and TRBJ2-3, with a possible D match to TRBD1 (5 bases). Germline CDR1 and CDR2: SGHTA and FQGNSA. V lost 0 bases, J lost 2 bases, and 12 bases lay in between. The CDR3 length is 16 residues. The CDR3 coding sequence is TGTGCCAGCAGCTTAGCGGGGCCCGAGGCCACAGATACGCAGTATTTT. Protein: CASSLAGPEATDTQYF.

This chain joins TRBV6-1 and TRBJ1-1; TRBD1 is a possible D gene (5 bases). The length of the CDR3 is 15 residues. Germline loops: CDR1 MNHNS, CDR2 SASEGT. V dropped 3 bases and J dropped 1 base, with 12 bases sitting between them. The CDR3 sequence: CASSESGRGNTEAFF. For the CDR3, the DNA is TGTGCCAGCAGTGAGTCGGGGAGGGGGAACACTGAAGCTTTCTTT.

The J gene is TRBJ1-5, the V gene TRBV19, with TRBD1 matching over 7 bases. V dropped 4 bases and J dropped 0; count of bases not matched to a gene: 15. The CDR3 length is 19 residues. Germline V lookup: CDR1 LNHDA, CDR2 SQIVND (reference sequence). The CDR3 DNA is TGTGCCAGTAGTAATGAACAGGGGTCGATATACTATAGCAATCAGCCCCAGCATTTT. Translation gives CASSNEQGSIYYSNQPQHF.

The chain joins TRBV19 to TRBJ2-1, with a weak D call TRBD2 (5 bases). Germline lookup yields CDR1 LNHDA and CDR2 SQIVND (reference sequence). Deletions cut 3 bases from V and 8 bases from J, with 17 bases between. The CDR3 totals 15 residues. The CDR3 loop reads CASSILSSLGDEQFF. DNA for the CDR3: TGTGCCAGTAGTATTCTCTCTAGCCTTGGGGATGAGCAGTTCTTC.

This chain connects TRBV5-8 to TRBJ1-2, with unresolved D. The V and J ends lost 4 bases and 2 bases respectively, with 15 bases between them. The CDR3 is made up of 15 amino acids. The germline gives CDR1 SGHTS, CDR2 YDEGEE. The CDR3 DNA reads as TGTGCCAGCAGCCGACGGAGGTCGGACAACTATGGCTACACCTTC. It codes for CASSRRRSDNYGYTF.

The genes are TRBV7-9 and TRBJ2-1; the D gene is possibly TRBD2 (6 bases). The CDR3 consists of 13 residues. Germline V gene lookup returns CDR1 SEHNR and CDR2 FQNEAQ (reference sequence). Trimming removed 4 bases at V and 9 bases at J, with 13 bases between. The CDR3 nucleotides are TGTGCCAGCAGCTCCTGGACTATCGTTGAGCAGTTCTTC. This encodes CASSSWTIVEQFF. The full variable domain, in which reference TRBV7-9 and TRBJ2-1 provide the parts outside the CDR3, is DTGVSQNPRHKITKRGQNVTFRCDPISEHNRLYWYRQTLGQGPEFLTYFQNEAQLEKSRLLSDRFSAERPKGSFSTLEIQRTEQGDSAMYLCASSSWTIVEQFFGPGTRLTVL.

This clone was seen just once. J is TRBJ2-5 and V is TRBV5-6, with 7 nucleotides matching TRBD1. The length of the CDR3 is 15 residues. The germline gives CDR1 SGHDT, CDR2 YYEEEE. V was clipped by 3 bases and J by 2 bases; unmatched bases: 7. The CDR3 DNA sequence: TGTGCCAGCAGCTCGGAAAAGGGACAGCAAGAGACCCAGTACTTC. Its protein is CASSSEKGQQETQYF.

This sequence joins TRBV6-4 and TRBJ2-3; 9 bases are a match to TRBD1. Germline CDR1 MRHNA, CDR2 SNTAGT. V trimming: 0 bases; J trimming: 0 bases; junction bases outside the gene matches: 16. The CDR3 is 21 amino acids. CDR3 loop: CASSDSVYGGQGKASTDTQYF. CDR3 sequence (DNA): TGTGCCAGCAGTGACTCCGTATACGGGGGACAGGGAAAAGCTAGCACAGATACGCAGTATTTT.

The V call is TRBV2, the J call TRBJ1-4; 7 bases agree with TRBD1. The V segment lost 3 bases and the J segment 2 bases; nucleotides outside the gene matches: 3. The CDR3 length is 15 residues. Germline CDR1 SNHLY, CDR2 FYNNEI. The CDR3 coding sequence is TGTGCCAGCAGTGATAGGGGGCTCACTAATGAAAAACTGTTTTTT. Translation: CASSDRGLTNEKLFF.

The gene calls are TRBV27 and TRBJ2-5; TRBD1 agrees at 12 bases. Germline loops: CDR1 MNHEY, CDR2 SMNVEV (reference sequence). The CDR3 spans 15 residues. Trimming cost V 8 bases and J 4 bases; bases outside gene matches: 8. CDR3: CASSSGTGGAETQYF. DNA for the CDR3: TGTGCCAGCTCCTCCGGGACAGGGGGCGCAGAGACCCAGTACTTC.

This clone has a single count. The gene calls are TRBV7-9 and TRBJ1-1, with D possibly TRBD1 on 5 matching bases. V was trimmed by 0 bases and J by 4 bases, leaving 6 bases between them. From germline, CDR1 is SEHNR and CDR2 FQNEAQ (reference sequence). This CDR3 comprises 13 residues. CDR3 in DNA: TGTGCCAGCAGCTTAGCCAGGGTCACTGAAGCTTTCTTT. This gives the protein CASSLARVTEAFF. Full variable domain (outside the CDR3, taken from reference TRBV7-9 and TRBJ1-1): DTGVSQNPRHKITKRGQNVTFRCDPISEHNRLYWYRQTLGQGPEFLTYFQNEAQLEKSRLLSDRFSAERPKGSFSTLEIQRTEQGDSAMYLCASSLARVTEAFFGQGTRLTVV.

The rearrangement uses TRBV27 and TRBJ2-1, with a possible D match to TRBD2 (6 bases). V lost 5 bases and J 0 bases, leaving 8 bases between the germline ends. This CDR3 comprises 14 residues. From germline, CDR1 is MNHEY and CDR2 SMNVEV (reference sequence). The CDR3 DNA reads TGTGCCAGCAGTCGGGGGAGCTCCTACAATGAGCAGTTCTTC. It specifies CASSRGSSYNEQFF.

The count of this clone is one. V gene TRBV10-1 combines with J gene TRBJ2-5, with D maybe TRBD1 (6 bases). In germline, CDR1 is WNHNN, CDR2 SYGVQD (reference sequence). The CDR3 spans 16 residues. V was clipped by 0 bases and J by 5 bases, with 16 bases between them. The CDR3 sequence is CASSESKLGARETQYF. Written as DNA, the CDR3 is TGCGCCAGCAGTGAGTCGAAGCTGGGGGCCCGGGAGACCCAGTACTTC.

This clone is deemed medium-sized. V is TRBV21-1 and J is TRBJ2-7; the table's D call of TRBD2 was not tested on the DNA. TRBV21-1 constitutes a pseudogene. This CDR3 comprises 13 residues. CDR3 sequence: CASSRGLASEQYF. Written as DNA, the CDR3 is TGTGCCAGCAGCCGCGGACTAGCGTCGGAGCAGTACTTC.

The V gene is TRBV6-1, the J gene TRBJ2-7; D ambiguous. The germline gives CDR1 MNHNS, CDR2 SASEGT. The CDR3 extends over 11 amino acids. Trimming took off 2 bases at V and 4 bases at J, with 3 bases between the two ends. In nucleotides, the CDR3 is TGTGCCAGCAGTGAACGGTACGAGCAGTACTTC. Its protein is CASSERYEQYF.

The chain's CDR3 is CASSLTSYEQYF. CDR3 in DNA: TGTGCCAGCAGCTTAACTTCCTACGAGCAGTACTTC. V and J are TRBV7-9 and TRBJ2-7; D is ambiguous. The CDR3 is 12 residues long. Trimming left V 2 bases short and J 1 base short, with 3 bases between. The germline V gene encodes CDR1 SEHNR and CDR2 FQNEAQ (reference sequence).

In regard to this clone: The sample holds other DNA sequences that translate to the same CDR3. The chain employs TRBV19 and TRBJ2-1; TRBD2 matches at 10 bases. The CDR3 sequence is 16 residues long. Germline V CDR1 and CDR2: LNHDA, SQIVND (reference sequence). V dropped 1 base and J dropped 2; count of bases not matched to a gene: 2. The CDR3 DNA follows: TGTGCCAGTAGTATAGGACTAGCGGGTGCCTACAATGAGCAGTTCTTC. It yields the protein CASSIGLAGAYNEQFF.

This chain connects TRBV4-2 to TRBJ2-1; 11 bases line up with TRBD2. V trimming: 1 base; J trimming: 2 bases; junction bases outside the gene matches: 13. Germline lookup yields CDR1 LGHNA and CDR2 YNFKEQ. This CDR3 has 20 residues. CDR3 bases: TGTGCCAGCAGCCAAGCCTCCTTAACTAGCGGGAGTTCCCCCTACAATGAGCAGTTCTTC. It is translated as CASSQASLTSGSSPYNEQFF.

The rearrangement links TRBV5-1 to TRBJ2-5; 7 nucleotides line up with TRBD1. Germline lookup yields CDR1 SGHRS and CDR2 YFSETQ. The CDR3 consists of 13 residues. The junction had 6 bases not matched to a gene; V was cut back by 6 bases and J by 4 bases. The CDR3 coding sequence is TGCGCCAGCAAACAGGGGAACGGAGAGACCCAGTACTTC. This encodes CASKQGNGETQYF.

The chain has TRBV7-6 and TRBJ2-7, with D perhaps TRBD2 (6 bases). The CDR3 runs to 14 residues. The V end lost 5 bases, the J end lost 4 bases, and 15 bases lay between the germline ends. The germline CDR1 and CDR2 sequences are SGHVS and FNYEAQ. The CDR3 nucleotides read TGTGCCAGCAGCCTGGGACTCTCCGAGTACGAGCAGTACTTC. Its protein is CASSLGLSEYEQYF.

The chain is built from TRBV2 and TRBJ2-1, with D perhaps TRBD1 (5 bases). The CDR3 spans 12 residues. CDR1 and CDR2 from the germline V gene are SNHLY and FYNNEI. V gave up 4 bases and J gave up 7 bases, with 8 bases separating them. This chain's CDR3 is CASSAQGNEQFF. The CDR3, as DNA: TGTGCCAGCAGTGCTCAGGGAAATGAGCAGTTCTTC. The complete variable domain, with remaining parts taken from reference TRBV2 and TRBJ2-1, reads EPEVTQTPSHQVTQMGQEVILRCVPISNHLYFYWYRQILGQKVEFLVSFYNNEISEKSEIFDDQFSVERPDGSNFTLKIRSTKLEDSAMYFCASSAQGNEQFFGPGTRLTVL.

The rearrangement links TRBV4-2 to TRBJ2-5, with D perhaps matching TRBD1 (7 bases). This CDR3 region has 17 residues. Trimming removed 2 bases from V and 4 bases from J, with 20 bases in between. In germline, CDR1 is LGHNA, CDR2 YNFKEQ. The DNA for the CDR3 is TGTGCCAGCAGCCAATCGGGCTCTTCAGGGGGAGGAGAGACCCAGTACTTC. It encodes CASSQSGSSGGGETQYF.

J is TRBJ1-2 and V is TRBV5-1; 8 nucleotides line up with TRBD1. This CDR3 spans 14 amino acids. The V and J ends lost 6 bases and 2 bases, in that order; junction bases with no gene match: 6. The germline gives CDR1 SGHRS, CDR2 YFSETQ. CDR3 protein: CASIPGTGNYGYTF. The CDR3 bases are TGCGCCAGCATTCCCGGGACAGGCAACTATGGCTACACCTTC.

The CDR3 reads CASEAGGSGNTIYF. The CDR3 DNA sequence: TGTGCCAGCGAGGCTGGAGGCTCTGGAAACACCATATATTTT. The chain uses TRBV18 and TRBJ1-3; D uncertain. This CDR3 contains 14 residues. Trimming removed 8 bases at V and 0 bases at J, with 11 bases between. Germline V gene data show CDR1 as KGHSH and CDR2 as LQKENI.

This chain joins TRBV6-6 and TRBJ2-7; 10 positions agree with TRBD1. Germline V CDR1 and CDR2: MNHNY, SVGAGI (reference sequence). J lost 4 bases, V lost 4 bases, and 4 bases had no gene match. The CDR3 sequence is 14 residues long. The CDR3 DNA reads TGTGCCAGCAGTTGGGACAGGGGTTCGTACGAGCAGTACTTC. It encodes CASSWDRGSYEQYF.

The chain has TRBV18 and TRBJ2-1; 16 nucleotides align to TRBD2. CDR3 length: 17 residues. The ends lost 4 bases at V and 5 bases at J; junction bases unmatched: 5. Germline V gene lookup returns CDR1 KGHSH and CDR2 LQKENI. The CDR3 DNA sequence: TGTGCCAGCTCACACCTCGGGACTAGCGGGAGGGACAATGAGCAGTTCTTC. Amino acids: CASSHLGTSGRDNEQFF.